The T cell receptor (beta chain) under discussion was sequenced for a study of blood T cell repertoires in COVID-19 (dated by TCRdb to the early 2020s). A note on the overall study: Samples from collaborators originated in the United States, Italy and Spain and spanned both the acute and convalescent phases of COVID-19. The prospective study material was composed of cDNA or gDNA derived from T cells, B-cell-depleted T cells, or PBMCs. Nearly every sample came with metadata listing a de-identified subject ID, COVID-19 status, age in years and sex. A freely available public database, intended as a resource for researchers studying the immune response to SARS-CoV-2, is where the repertoires were released. Samples came from the ongoing ImmuneRACE study (first 160 participants) plus 1,254 subjects from 6 global collaborators. Where available, HLA class I and class II types were obtained from metadata supplied by the sample provider rather than from assay-based typing. Deeply sampled blood TCRbeta repertoires from subjects exposed to, actively infected with, or recovered from COVID-19 were included in the dataset.

The study at large found these results: How much clinical and demographic metadata was included differed by source and by participant, and the metadata was provided uncurated.

TCRbeta CDR3 regions were amplified from genomic DNA using the immunoSEQ Assay, a bias-controlled multiplex PCR. The authors' pipeline ran thus. Nucleated cell counts per sample were estimated from amplification of reference gene primers within the assay. To quantify the absolute abundance of each unique TCRbeta CDR3 rearrangement, sequence reads were collapsed and filtered. For each sample, productive Simpson clonality was calculated as the square root of Simpson's diversity index across productive rearrangements. TCRdb obtained this table from immuneACCESS and retained in-frame rearrangements with V and J assigned. These tables miss some clones; where compared with another copy, unresolved V genes account for less than half of the shortfall, and the remainder is unexplained. V, J and clone size were drawn from that table, and D and trimming were deduced from the DNA. This sample holds around 300,000 clones; about 87% were observed only once. Approximately 5% of the sample is taken by the ten largest.

A remark on this clone: Its antigen is currently not known. No much larger clonotype is one base removed from it; base qualities were not supplied.

In the prospective study, participants were about 18 to 89 years old, resided in about two dozen geographic areas of the United States, and were enrolled through a virtual design. In the prospective study, cohorts were assigned on the basis of participant-reported clinical history obtained from a screening survey and a study questionnaire. Recovered participants in ImmuneRACE Cohort 3 were defined as having two consecutive negative NP/OP PCR tests, clearance from a healthcare professional, or resolution of symptoms. In the prospective study, mobile phlebotomists collected whole blood, serum and a nasopharyngeal or oropharyngeal swab from each participant. Participants in the prospective study had the option to provide additional blood draws and questionnaires over a roughly 2-month period. Blood samples from the prospective study were shipped frozen or at room temperature prior to DNA extraction.

From its cysteine to its phenylalanine, the CDR3 spans 13 amino acids. Just CDR3 DNA is preserved here, 39 bases in frame from base 1. Trimming at the junction amounts to 4 bases on V and 2 bases on J, and the germline ends lie 5 bases apart. The germline V gene (reference sequence) gives CDR1 as LGHDT and CDR2 as YNNKEL. This TCR derives from a woman aged 25 to 39 who had recovered from COVID-19. The rearranged segments are TRBV3-1 (or the pseudogene TRBV3-2) and TRBJ2-2; the D gene is unclear. The sample was PBMCs or T cells enriched from blood (not recorded which). The CDR3 is CASSRTNTGELFF. The nucleotide sequence reads as follows: TGTGCCAGCAGCCGTACTAACACCGGGGAGCTGTTTTTT.